These 18 T cell receptor beta chains originate from one sample sequenced in a study of T cell responses to AZD1222 COVID-19 vaccine (dated by TCRdb to about 2021). The library came from the immunoSEQ multiplex PCR assay. This immuneACCESS table, as held by TCRdb, lists in-frame sequences with V and J called but not all clones. Of the missing ones, under half trace to an unresolved V gene in checked studies; the others have no known cause. Across this sample there are around 190,000 clones, with 70% to 90% seen only once. The top ten constitute approximately 0.5% of the sample. The time point label on this specimen signifies: baseline before first vaccination. Sequenced here: peripheral blood, sampled on day 0 of AZD1222 vaccination. The receptors come from an adult in good health.

This chain links TRBV14 with TRBJ1-3; tentatively, D is TRBD1 (6 bases). Germline-derived CDR1 and CDR2 are SGHDN and FVKESK. V lost 4 bases and J lost 7, with 14 bases in between. The CDR3 has 14 amino acids. This chain's CDR3 is CASSPGTLGNTIYF. Written as DNA, the CDR3 is TGTGCCAGCAGCCCCGGGACATTGGGGAACACCATATATTTT.

This chain links TRBV5-4 with TRBJ1-3; 8 nucleotides match TRBD1. CDR1 and CDR2 from the germline V gene are SGHNT and YYREEE (reference sequence). V was clipped by 4 bases and J by 10 bases; unmatched bases: 4. This CDR3 is 12 amino acids long. The CDR3 DNA reads as TGTGCCAGCAGCCCGGACAGGGTGACCATATATTTT. The encoded protein is CASSPDRVTIYF.

The chain couples TRBV19 to TRBJ1-1; the match to TRBD1 covers 7 bases. CDR3 size: 16 residues. The ends lost 5 bases at V and 0 bases at J; junction bases unmatched: 9. In germline, CDR1 is LNHDA, CDR2 SQIVND (reference sequence). The CDR3 DNA reads TGTGCCAGTAGTCTAAGACAGGGCTTTTTGAACACTGAAGCTTTCTTT. It encodes CASSLRQGFLNTEAFF.

V gene TRBV11-3 combines with J gene TRBJ2-1; 8 nucleotides align to TRBD1. The CDR3 totals 17 residues. Germline-derived CDR1 and CDR2 are SGHNT and YENEEA. With V trimmed by 2 bases and J by 1 base, 7 bases remained unmatched. The CDR3 loop is CASSLTTGVGSYNEQFF. The CDR3 nucleotides read TGTGCCAGCAGCTTAACGACAGGGGTGGGATCCTACAATGAGCAGTTCTTC.

This clone has a single count. J is TRBJ1-3 and V is TRBV29-1, with 8 bases aligning to TRBD1. The CDR3 is made up of 15 amino acids. The trim removed 2 bases at V and 2 bases at J, leaving 5 bases unmatched. CDR1 is SQVTM and CDR2 is ANQGSEA in the germline V gene. CDR3 bases: TGCAGCGTTGAACCCCCAGGGGGCGCTGGAAACACCATATATTTT. It specifies CSVEPPGGAGNTIYF.

This clone was recorded only once. The genes are TRBV5-8 and TRBJ2-3; 10 nucleotides agree with TRBD1. Germline assignment: CDR1 SGHTS and CDR2 YDEGEE. This CDR3 is built from 15 residues. The junction had 2 bases not matched to a gene; V was cut back by 0 bases and J by 4 bases. The CDR3 sequence is CASSLGDRGADTQYF. The CDR3 nucleotides read TGTGCCAGCAGCTTGGGGGACAGGGGTGCAGATACGCAGTATTTT.

The rearrangement joins TRBV4-1 to TRBJ2-1; TRBD1 matches 8 bases. The germline V gene has CDR1 MGHRA and CDR2 YSYEKL. J gave up 4 bases and V 0 bases, and 5 bases lay outside the gene matches. This CDR3 contains 16 residues. In DNA form, the CDR3 reads TGCGCCAGCAGCCAAGAGGGGACAGGATCATACAATGAGCAGTTCTTC. It encodes CASSQEGTGSYNEQFF.

The genes are TRBV27 and TRBJ2-7, with D possibly being TRBD1 (6 bases). This CDR3 has 14 amino acids. Germline V gives CDR1 MNHEY, CDR2 SMNVEV (reference sequence). The V end lost 5 bases, the J end lost 5 bases, and 16 bases lay between the germline ends. CDR3 sequence: CASSTPLQGDEQYF. The DNA for the CDR3 is TGTGCCAGCAGTACCCCATTACAGGGAGACGAGCAGTACTTC.

The chain links TRBV10-1 to TRBJ2-2, with a weak D call TRBD2 (6 bases). CDR1 and CDR2 from the germline V gene are WNHNN and SYGVQD (reference sequence). This CDR3 spans 15 amino acids. Trimming shortened V by 5 bases and J by 0 bases, and 10 bases separated the two germline ends. The CDR3 sequence: CASSRDFANTGELFF. The CDR3 bases are TGCGCCAGCAGTAGGGACTTCGCGAACACCGGGGAGCTGTTTTTT.

The chain combines TRBV7-9 with TRBJ2-7; D might be TRBD1 or TRBD2, each matching 5 bases. The CDR3 is 14 amino acids. V lost 6 bases to trimming and J lost 2 bases, with 14 bases between them. CDR1 SEHNR and CDR2 FQNEAQ come from the germline V gene (reference sequence). CDR3 loop: CASSPTGQPYEQYF. The CDR3 coding sequence is TGTGCCAGCAGTCCAACGGGGCAGCCCTACGAGCAGTACTTC.

This rearrangement joins TRBV10-2 to TRBJ2-1; 10 nucleotides match TRBD1. The CDR3 loop spans 13 amino acids. Losses at the gene ends were 9 bases for V and 4 bases for J; bases not matched to a gene: 3. Germline-derived CDR1 and CDR2 are WSHSY and SAAADI. In DNA, the CDR3 is TGCGCCAGTGGACAGGGGGGTTACAATGAGCAGTTCTTC. Its translation: CASGQGGYNEQFF.

This chain joins TRBV5-4 and TRBJ1-2, with TRBD1 matching over 10 bases. The CDR3 consists of 15 residues. V was clipped by 9 bases and J by 4 bases; unmatched bases: 12. CDR1 and CDR2 from the germline V gene are SGHNT and YYREEE (reference sequence). The CDR3 reads CATQGTGVPGYGYTF. The CDR3 DNA sequence: TGTGCCACCCAGGGGACAGGGGTTCCGGGCTATGGCTACACCTTC.

In this sample, this clone turned up once. This sequence joins TRBV28 and TRBJ2-5; 8 positions match TRBD2. The CDR3 consists of 17 residues. The V segment lost 4 bases and the J segment 2 bases; nucleotides outside the gene matches: 12. From germline, CDR1 is MDHEN and CDR2 SYDVKM. The CDR3: CASSSPAAGDGQETQYF. CDR3 DNA: TGTGCCAGCAGTTCCCCGGCAGCGGGAGATGGACAAGAGACCCAGTACTTC.

To note about this clone: Compared with germline, one end of the junction differs, possibly owing to a read error. This chain joins TRBV12-3 or TRBV12-4 and TRBJ2-7, with 12 bases lining up with TRBD2. This CDR3 region has 13 residues. The CDR3 reads CASSYLGLAGFGF. CDR3 nucleotides: TGTGCCAGCAGTTACCTCGGACTAGCGGGATTTGGGTTC.

The CDR3 coding sequence is TGTGCCAGCAGCTCCAGGACAGGGGAAGTGCGCGAGCAGTACTTC. This codes for CASSSRTGEVREQYF. The genes are TRBV7-9 and TRBJ2-7, with 9 bases identical to TRBD1. The germline gives CDR1 SEHNR, CDR2 FQNEAQ (reference sequence). V trimming: 4 bases; J trimming: 6 bases; junction bases outside the gene matches: 10. The length of the CDR3 is 15 residues.

Note on this clone: At one of its ends the junction is not consistent with the germline gene, which may arise from a read error. This sequence joins TRBV3-1 (or the pseudogene TRBV3-2) and TRBJ2-7; D may correspond to TRBD1 or TRBD2 (5 bases each). Germline V CDR1 and CDR2: LGHDT, YNNKEL (reference sequence). This CDR3 is built from 13 residues. The CDR3 DNA reads TGTGCCAGCAGCCCGGGTGCAGGGAGTACCCCGAAGTTC. Its translation is CASSPGAGSTPKF.

This sequence joins TRBV19 and TRBJ2-2; unclear D gene. The CDR3 is 13 residues long. Germline-derived CDR1 and CDR2 are LNHDA and SQIVND (reference sequence). V lost 6 bases, J lost 0 bases, and 5 bases lay in between. The CDR3 nucleotides read TGTGCCAGTAGCGATCCGAACACCGGGGAGCTGTTTTTT. It codes for CASSDPNTGELFF.

The genes are TRBV28 and TRBJ1-5; the D gene is possibly TRBD1 (6 bases). The length of the CDR3 is 15 residues. V was trimmed by 8 bases and J by 2 bases, leaving 16 bases between them. Germline assignment: CDR1 MDHEN and CDR2 SYDVKM. In DNA, the CDR3 is TGTGCCAGCCTCGGCAGGGGTAGGGGCAATCAGCCCCAGCATTTT. Translation: CASLGRGRGNQPQHF. The whole variable domain, remainder taken from reference TRBV28 and TRBJ1-5, is DVKVTQSSRYLVKRTGEKVFLECVQDMDHENMFWYRQDPGLGLRLIYFSYDVKMKEKGDIPEGYSVSREKKERFSLILESASTNQTSMYLCASLGRGRGNQPQHFGDGTRLSIL.